The 31 T cell receptor beta chains in this list originate from one sample, sequenced in a study of blood T cell repertoires in COVID-19. Produced via immunoSEQ multiplex PCR; TCRdb's table is partial and in-frame only. The sample records more than 100,000 clones, around 90% being singletons. The sequenced sample consisted of peripheral blood. These receptor sequences come from a human donor in a cohort sampled during active COVID-19.

The chain has TRBV11-1 and TRBJ1-1; 9 nucleotides agree with TRBD1. The CDR3 is 13 amino acids. CDR1 SGHAT and CDR2 FQDESV come from the germline V gene (reference sequence). Trimming took 5 bases from V and 6 from J; bases not matched to a gene: 4. The CDR3 loop is CASSGGTGPEAFF. CDR3 in DNA: TGTGCCAGCAGCGGGGGGACAGGGCCTGAAGCTTTCTTT.

This clone was seen only once. The chain combines TRBV18 with TRBJ2-5, with 8 nucleotides matching TRBD1. CDR3 length: 14 residues. Germline CDR1 KGHSH, CDR2 LQKENI. Unmatched junction bases numbered 4, after V lost 3 bases and J lost 4 bases. The CDR3 loop is CASSPNTGGETQYF. CDR3 DNA: TGTGCCAGCTCACCCAACACAGGGGGAGAGACCCAGTACTTC.

The chain joins TRBV4-1 to TRBJ1-2; weak D call: TRBD1 (6 bases). In germline, CDR1 is MGHRA, CDR2 YSYEKL. The CDR3 extends over 14 amino acids. V shed 6 bases and J shed 4 bases, with 15 bases lying between them. The chain's CDR3 is CASSREGVRYGYTF. In nucleotides, the CDR3 is TGCGCCAGCAGTCGCGAGGGGGTACGCTATGGCTACACCTTC.

The chain recombines TRBV4-3 with TRBJ2-1, with 8 bases identical to TRBD2. Losses at the gene ends were 3 bases for V and 3 bases for J; bases not matched to a gene: 4. In germline, CDR1 is LGHNA, CDR2 YSLEER. This CDR3 is 15 amino acids long. This CDR3 is CASSQDGRVYNEQFF. CDR3 bases: TGCGCCAGCAGCCAGGACGGGAGGGTCTACAATGAGCAGTTCTTC.

J is TRBJ1-1 and V is TRBV7-9, with 7 bases identical to TRBD1. CDR1 is SEHNR and CDR2 is FQNEAQ in the germline V gene (reference sequence). J gave up 1 base and V 5 bases, and 7 bases lay outside the gene matches. The CDR3 spans 15 residues. Written as DNA, the CDR3 is TGTGCCAGCAGCGAGAGACAGGGTGGGAACACTGAAGCTTTCTTT. It is translated as CASSERQGGNTEAFF.

This CDR3 is CASSPAGTGGEETQYF. In DNA form, the CDR3 reads TGCGCCAGCAGCCCCGCGGGGACAGGGGGGGAAGAGACCCAGTACTTC. The chain has TRBV4-3 and TRBJ2-5; 11 bases map to TRBD1. The length of the CDR3 is 16 residues. The junction had 7 bases not matched to a gene; V was cut back by 4 bases and J by 3 bases. CDR1 is LGHNA, CDR2 YSLEER, per germline.

V is TRBV3-1 (or the pseudogene TRBV3-2) and J is TRBJ2-1, with TRBD2 identical over 11 bases. The germline CDR1 and CDR2 sequences are LGHDT and YNNKEL (reference sequence). The V segment lost 4 bases and the J segment 5 bases; nucleotides outside the gene matches: 7. The CDR3 covers 16 residues. The CDR3 region has the DNA TGTGCCAGCAGCCCCCGACTAGCGGGGAGAAACAATGAGCAGTTCTTC. Its protein product is CASSPRLAGRNNEQFF.

This clone was picked up a small number of times. The chain uses TRBV29-1 and TRBJ2-2; 12 nucleotides align to TRBD2. V shed 5 bases and J 6 bases; nucleotides not matched to a gene: 7. The CDR3 spans 15 residues. Germline loops: CDR1 SQVTM, CDR2 ANQGSEA. In nucleotides, the CDR3 is TGCAGCGTTCTTCCGGGACTAGCGGGTTCCGGGGAGCTGTTTTTT. Translation gives CSVLPGLAGSGELFF.

Only one count was recorded for this clone. The chain uses TRBV6-5 and TRBJ2-3, with 11 bases aligning to TRBD1. V was clipped by 8 bases and J by 3 bases; unmatched bases: 7. CDR1 is MNHEY, CDR2 SVGAGI, per germline. The CDR3 sequence is 15 residues long. The CDR3 sequence is CASLTDRGRTDTQYF. CDR3 DNA sequence: TGTGCCAGCTTGACGGACAGGGGGCGGACAGATACGCAGTATTTT.

The rearrangement links TRBV28 to TRBJ2-1; tentatively, D is TRBD2 (6 bases). V was trimmed by 10 bases and J by 4 bases, leaving 14 bases between them. Germline assignment: CDR1 MDHEN and CDR2 SYDVKM. The CDR3 is 13 amino acids. The CDR3 here is CATLAEVYNEQFF. In nucleotides, the CDR3 is TGTGCCACACTAGCAGAGGTATACAATGAGCAGTTCTTC.

The genes are TRBV7-6 and TRBJ2-7, with D possibly TRBD2 on 6 matching bases. The CDR3 runs 22 residues. Trimming shortened V by 0 bases and J by 3 bases, and 33 bases separated the two germline ends. CDR1 SGHVS and CDR2 FNYEAQ come from the germline V gene. CDR3 in DNA: TGTGCCAGCAGCTTAGCGCGGTGGCACCTGTTGGTAGCGGACCATACCTACTACGAGCAGTACTTC. This sequence encodes CASSLARWHLLVADHTYYEQYF.

CDR3 sequence (DNA): TGTGCCAGCAGCCAAGATGGGGCGCGGTCTTGGTCCTCCTACGAGCAGTACTTC. Protein sequence: CASSQDGARSWSSYEQYF. The J gene is TRBJ2-7, the V gene TRBV3-1 (or the pseudogene TRBV3-2); a weak D match, TRBD1 (5 bases). V was pared by 0 bases and J by 0 bases, with 18 bases between. CDR3 length equals 18 residues. CDR1 and CDR2 (germline): LGHDT, YNNKEL (reference sequence).

The chain carries TRBV7-9 and TRBJ1-5, with D possibly TRBD1 on 6 matching bases. V was pared by 5 bases and J by 3 bases, with 11 bases between. Germline V gives CDR1 SEHNR, CDR2 FQNEAQ (reference sequence). The CDR3 length is 14 residues. The CDR3 reads CASSHGQPNQPQHF. The DNA for the CDR3 is TGTGCCAGCAGCCATGGACAGCCCAATCAGCCCCAGCATTTT.

In its sample, this clone was seen a few times. Other nucleotide sequences in the sample specify the same CDR3. The chain couples TRBV11-2 to TRBJ1-2; no clear D. The CDR3 sequence is 14 residues long. CDR1 is SGHAT and CDR2 is FQNNGV in the germline V gene. V lost 0 bases and J lost 4, with 9 bases in between. DNA of the CDR3: TGTGCCAGCAGCTTAGAATCCAGGTTCTATGGCTACACCTTC. Protein product: CASSLESRFYGYTF.

The chain uses TRBV5-6 and TRBJ1-5; 9 nucleotides align to TRBD1. CDR1 is SGHDT, CDR2 YYEEEE, per germline. CDR3 length equals 14 residues. After removal of 4 bases from V and 7 bases from J, the junction contained 6 bases not matched to a gene. CDR3 region: CASSPGQGRQPQHF. The DNA of the CDR3 is TGTGCCAGCAGCCCTGGACAGGGGAGACAGCCCCAGCATTTT. The variable domain in full, with the rest retrieved from reference TRBV5-6 and TRBJ1-5, is DAGVTQSPTHLIKTRGQQVTLRCSPKSGHDTVSWYQQALGQGPQFIFQYYEEEERQRGNFPDRFSGHQFPNYSSELNVNALLLGDSALYLCASSPGQGRQPQHFGDGTRLSIL.

The CDR3 bases are TGTGCCAGCAGCTTAAGCGGCCGCACCTACAATGAGCAGTTCTTC. The encoded protein is CASSLSGRTYNEQFF. V usage is TRBV11-2 and J usage is TRBJ2-1, with D possibly TRBD2 on 5 matching bases. CDR1 is SGHAT, CDR2 FQNNGV, per germline. The CDR3 sequence is 15 residues long. Trimming took off 2 bases at V and 2 bases at J, with 10 bases between the two ends.

The rearrangement joins TRBV27 to TRBJ1-2; 7 nucleotides match TRBD1. Germline CDR1 and CDR2: MNHEY and SMNVEV (reference sequence). V lost 2 bases, J lost 8 bases, and 5 bases stayed unmatched. This CDR3 has 13 residues. The CDR3 DNA follows: TGTGCCAGCAGTTTACGACAGGGAAGGGGCTACACCTTC. Protein product: CASSLRQGRGYTF.

This sequence joins TRBV14 and TRBJ2-1; D ambiguous. The CDR3 extends over 16 amino acids. Germline V gives CDR1 SGHDN, CDR2 FVKESK. V was pared by 3 bases and J by 0 bases, with 12 bases between. For the CDR3, the DNA is TGTGCCAGCAGCCACGTCTTAGTAACCTCCTACAATGAGCAGTTCTTC. Its translation: CASSHVLVTSYNEQFF.

This chain links TRBV7-3 with TRBJ2-3, with 14 bases lining up with TRBD2. Germline V gives CDR1 SGHTA, CDR2 FQGTGA. The CDR3 loop spans 16 amino acids. V lost 4 bases, J lost 4 bases, and 4 bases stayed unmatched. In DNA, the CDR3 is TGTGCCAGCAGCTCCGGACTAGCGGGGGGATCAGATACGCAGTATTTT. It specifies CASSSGLAGGSDTQYF. Looking up the rest from reference TRBV7-3 and TRBJ2-3 gives the full variable domain: GAGVSQTPSNKVTEKGKYVELRCDPISGHTALYWYRQSLGQGPEFLIYFQGTGAADDSGLPNDRFFAVRPEGSVSTLKIQRTERGDSAVYLCASSSGLAGGSDTQYFGPGTRLTVL.

The chain combines TRBV18 with TRBJ2-2; maybe TRBD1 (5 bases). The CDR3 sequence is 15 residues long. Trimming pared 2 bases from V and 4 bases from J, leaving 11 bases between. CDR1 is KGHSH and CDR2 is LQKENI in the germline V gene. Here the CDR3 reads CASSPMGLGTGELFF. CDR3 nucleotide sequence: TGTGCCAGCTCACCAATGGGGCTGGGCACCGGGGAGCTGTTTTTT. Together with reference TRBV18 and TRBJ2-2, the CDR3 gives the full variable domain: NAGVMQNPRHLVRRRGQEARLRCSPMKGHSHVYWYRQLPEEGLKFMVYLQKENIIDESGMPKERFSAEFPKEGPSILRIQQVVRGDSAAYFCASSPMGLGTGELFFGEGSRLTVL.

The table lists this clone with a count of one. The chain employs TRBV28 and TRBJ2-3, with TRBD2 matching 13 bases. The CDR3 runs 13 residues. The V gene end was trimmed by 10 bases and the J gene end by 5 bases; junction bases not matched to a gene: 3. Germline CDR1 reads MDHEN; CDR2 reads SYDVKM. Written as DNA, the CDR3 is TGTGCCACCAGACTAGCGGGAGGAGATACGCAGTATTTT. Translated, it gives CATRLAGGDTQYF.

The CDR3 region has the DNA TGTGCCAGTAGAAGCAGGGACTCCTATAATTCACCCCTCCACTTT. Translating it yields CASRSRDSYNSPLHF. The chain couples TRBV19 to TRBJ1-6; D is possibly TRBD1 (5 bases). V lost 6 bases and J 0 bases, leaving 9 bases between the germline ends. CDR1 is LNHDA and CDR2 is SQIVND in the germline V gene (reference sequence). CDR3 length: 15 residues.

This clone has a handful of counts. The chain has TRBV5-1 and TRBJ1-6; TRBD1 agrees at 9 bases. This CDR3 is built from 14 residues. Germline CDR1 SGHRS, CDR2 YFSETQ. V dropped 3 bases and J dropped 7; count of bases not matched to a gene: 2. In nucleotides, the CDR3 is TGCGCCAGCAGCTCCGACAGGGGGAATTCACCCCTCCACTTT. Amino acid sequence: CASSSDRGNSPLHF. Supplemented by reference TRBV5-1 and TRBJ1-6, the full variable domain reads KAGVTQTPRYLIKTRGQQVTLSCSPISGHRSVSWYQQTPGQGLQFLFEYFSETQRNKGNFPGRFSGRQFSNSRSEMNVSTLELGDSALYLCASSSDRGNSPLHFGNGTRLTVT.

The genes are TRBV30 and TRBJ2-1, with 7 bases that match TRBD2. The CDR3 is 14 residues long. Per the germline V gene, CDR1 is GTSNPN and CDR2 is SVGIG (reference sequence). Unmatched junction bases numbered 10, after V lost 4 bases and J lost 7 bases. Written as DNA, the CDR3 is TGTGCCTGGAATAGGGGAGGGTGGGGAAATGAGCAGTTCTTC. As protein: CAWNRGGWGNEQFF.

V gene TRBV7-3 combines with J gene TRBJ2-2, with 8 bases lining up with TRBD1. This CDR3 has 14 amino acids. V gave up 4 bases and J gave up 6 bases; unmatched junction bases: 4. CDR1 and CDR2 (germline): SGHTA, FQGTGA. CDR3 in amino acids: CASSSARGPGELFF. Written as DNA, the CDR3 is TGTGCCAGCAGCTCGGCCAGGGGGCCCGGGGAGCTGTTTTTT.

The J gene is TRBJ1-2, the V gene TRBV27; maybe TRBD1 (5 bases). Trimming shortened V by 5 bases and J by 4 bases, and 11 bases separated the two germline ends. The CDR3 sequence is 13 residues long. The germline V gene encodes CDR1 MNHEY and CDR2 SMNVEV (reference sequence). CDR3 sequence: CASSNGGGYGYTF. The CDR3 DNA sequence: TGTGCCAGCAGTAATGGGGGGGGCTATGGCTACACCTTC.

The chain carries TRBV29-1 and TRBJ1-4, with a possible D match to TRBD1 (6 bases). Deletions cut 6 bases from V and 0 bases from J, with 14 bases between. The CDR3 covers 15 residues. Germline CDR1 is SQVTM and CDR2 is ANQGSEA. The CDR3 coding sequence is TGCAGCGTCCGTTGGACAGTTGCAACTAATGAAAAACTGTTTTTT. As protein: CSVRWTVATNEKLFF.

The J gene is TRBJ2-1, the V gene TRBV5-4, with D tentatively TRBD2 (7 bases). Trimming cost V 3 bases and J 2 bases, with 12 bases left between them. This CDR3 is built from 15 residues. Germline assignment: CDR1 SGHNT and CDR2 YYREEE (reference sequence). The CDR3, as DNA: TGTGCCAGCAGCTCTAGGGGGGGCCCCTACAATGAGCAGTTCTTC. Protein sequence: CASSSRGGPYNEQFF.

There are a few counts of this clone. CDR3 nucleotides: TGTGCCAGCACAGTGAGGAAAACTGAAGCTTTCTTT. Residues: CASTVRKTEAFF. The chain recombines TRBV28 with TRBJ1-1; D call uncertain. The germline gives CDR1 MDHEN, CDR2 SYDVKM. The CDR3 has 12 residues. V lost 7 bases to trimming and J lost 5 bases, with 11 bases between them.

The chain links TRBV14 to TRBJ1-1, with 10 positions matching TRBD1. This CDR3 is built from 15 residues. V dropped 1 base and J dropped 5; count of bases not matched to a gene: 4. CDR1 is SGHDN and CDR2 is FVKESK in the germline V gene. This chain's CDR3 is CASSQARTGGTEAFF. DNA of the CDR3: TGTGCCAGCAGCCAAGCTAGGACAGGGGGTACTGAAGCTTTCTTT.

The gene calls are TRBV7-8 and TRBJ2-7; 7 bases map to TRBD1. The CDR3 length is 21 residues. Unmatched junction bases numbered 28, after V lost 5 bases and J lost 3 bases. Germline V lookup: CDR1 SGHVS, CDR2 FQNEAQ. The CDR3 bases are TGTGCCAGCAGCCCGCTTACCGGGACAGCTTGGGGTTTTCGCAGTGGCTACGAGCAGTACTTC. It codes for CASSPLTGTAWGFRSGYEQYF.